This T cell receptor (beta chain) was recorded in a study of blood T cells in healthy people across ages. Study-wide results and caveats: Nothing was known about donor CMV status, and this possibly confounded expanded clonotype changes.

Using a J-beta primer mix together with a sample-barcoded 5' primer, a second PCR was run for about 6 to 12 cycles. Every single cDNA molecule received a tag from a template-switch adaptor with 12 random nucleotides. One entry per CDR3 protein results from TCRdb running MiXCR on the 5' RACE reads. The profile shows 700,000 or so distinct CDR3 sequences, about a fifth of them singletons. Trimming stripped 2 bases from V and 4 bases from J, with 14 bases between. The CDR3 extends over 15 amino acids. The V gene's germline CDR1 is SEHNR and CDR2 FQNEAQ (reference sequence). Comments on this clonotype: Its specificity is unknown.

The sample comprised blood. The V call is TRBV7-9, the J call TRBJ1-2; possibly TRBD1 for D (6 bases). The source of this sequence is a man aged 65 to 85 in good health. CDR3 DNA: TGTGCCAGCAGCTTAAGAGGGGGGGAGTCCTATGGCTACACCTTC. Translation: CASSLRGGESYGYTF.